This entry features one TCR beta chain sequence. What it binds is not known. The sample is drawn from a study of radiation and T cells in renal cell carcinoma. Study outcomes and limitations: Pretreatment tumor biopsies were lacking, so baseline clonotypes are unknown. Top tumor clonotypes rose in blood 2 weeks post-radiation, then contracted.

Sequencing used immunoSEQ multiplex PCR; TCRdb keeps in-frame clones, though not all of them. Here the sample spans tens of thousands of clones, 80% to 90% being singletons. Indicated time point: blood 2 weeks post-SBRT. Treatment indicated: 15 Gy SBRT to primary tumor, nephrectomy 4 weeks later. Radiation-treated patients gave blood at baseline, week 2 and week 4. This renal cell carcinoma was of the clear cell type. The CDR3 spans 14 residues. V gave up 0 bases and J gave up 2 bases, with 4 bases separating them. Germline CDR1 is SGHVS and CDR2 is FNYEAQ. This chain connects TRBV7-6 to TRBJ1-4; D remains unclear. The clonotype comes from a woman between 45 and 65 years old with renal cell carcinoma. This sample comprised blood, obtained from a patient whose treatment included radiotherapy and nephrectomy. The CDR3: CASSLAGTNEKLFF. The CDR3, as DNA: TGTGCCAGCAGCTTAGCGGGGACTAATGAAAAACTGTTTTTT.